This TCR beta chain stems from a study of control samples from healthy donors and cancer patients. Method: immunoSEQ multiplex PCR; TCRdb's copy keeps in-frame clones and lacks some. The table shows about 17,000 clones, with around nine tenths occurring only once. The CDR3 has 14 residues. Germline lookup yields CDR1 SNHLY and CDR2 FYNNEI. V dropped 11 bases and J dropped 1; count of bases not matched to a gene: 4. This receptor was obtained from a man between 60 and 75 years old with head and neck cancer. The chain has TRBV2 and TRBJ2-2; 10 nucleotides agree with TRBD2. Sequenced: PBMCs. In nucleotides, the CDR3 is TGTGCCTGCCGACTAGCGGGGAACACCGGGGAGCTGTTTTTT. This gives the protein CACRLAGNTGELFF.